This T cell receptor (beta chain) is drawn from a study of technical replicates of blood from a few donors. Trimming removed 6 bases from V and 2 bases from J, with 11 bases in between. Germline CDR1 reads SGHTA; CDR2 reads FQGNSA. The CDR3 is 15 residues long. Sequenced by immunoSEQ multiplex PCR; TCRdb stores in-frame clones only, minus some. Of some 87,000 clones listed, about 97% are singletons. Sequenced sample: T cells isolated from PBMCs. The chain employs TRBV7-2 and TRBJ2-6; perhaps TRBD1 as D (6 bases). This receptor was obtained from a human donor in good health. The CDR3 DNA follows: TGTGCCAGCAGTCAACAGGGAACTGGGGCCAACGTCCTGACTTTC. It translates to CASSQQGTGANVLTF.